This TCR beta chain derives from a study of blood T cell repertoires in COVID-19. Overall study: Material from acute and convalescent COVID-19 was sourced from the United States, Italy and Spain. From T cells, B-cell-depleted T cells, or PBMCs came the material, which was cDNA or gDNA.

In the original analysis: Researchers report that nucleated cell counts were estimated from reference gene primer amplification. Method: immunoSEQ multiplex PCR; TCRdb's copy keeps in-frame clones and lacks some. D and trimming were read from the DNA, whereas the V and J calls and clone size are those reported in that table. The sample lists about 160,000 clones, about 85% occurring once. The germline V and J ends were trimmed by 8 bases and 0 bases, with 10 bases remaining between them. The CDR3 runs 13 residues. Germline values: CDR1 MNHEY, CDR2 SMNVEV (reference sequence). The sample was peripheral blood. This clonotype originated in a man in his 70s who had recovered from COVID-19. The rearrangement joins TRBV27 to TRBJ1-2; possible D gene TRBD1, 6 bases. Here the CDR3 DNA reads TGTGCCAGCCGGACAGCTACTAACTATGGCTACACCTTC. Residues: CASRTATNYGYTF.